The 6 T cell receptor beta chains in this list originate from one sample, sequenced in a study of neurological immune-mediated disorders. Each CDR3 protein is one row after TCRdb ran MiXCR on the 5' RACE reads. Among roughly 67,000 distinct CDR3 sequences listed, about 4% were seen once. Sequenced: PBMCs. All receptors come from a middle-aged man with multiple sclerosis.

In regard to this clonotype: Since the CDR3 does not end with the conserved phenylalanine or tryptophan, this likely comes from a read error. This CDR3 is CSVAGGTYEQYN. Written as DNA, the CDR3 is TGCAGCGTCGCGGGGGGGACCTACGAGCAGTACAAC. The gene calls are TRBV29-1 and TRBJ2-7; 9 positions match TRBD2. The length of the CDR3 is 12 residues. Germline V gene data show CDR1 as SQVTM and CDR2 as ANQGSEA. The V and J ends lost 6 bases and 2 bases, in that order; junction bases with no gene match: 2.

This clonotype counts as medium-sized (0.01 to 0.1%). The chain is built from TRBV5-5 and TRBJ1-6; D not resolved. Germline CDR1 reads SGHKS; CDR2 reads YYEKEE (reference sequence). Trimming cost V 0 bases and J 7 bases, with 5 bases left between them. This CDR3 comprises 13 residues. The CDR3, as DNA: TGTGCCAGCAGCTTGGGCTGGAATTCACCCCTCCACTTT. This gives the protein CASSLGWNSPLHF.

This clonotype was seen many times. The chain carries TRBV7-6 and TRBJ2-3, with a tentative D call TRBD2 (5 bases). The CDR3 sequence is 16 residues long. Trimming removed 7 bases from V and 1 base from J, with 18 bases in between. Germline V gene data show CDR1 as SGHVS and CDR2 as FNYEAQ. CDR3 in DNA: TGTGCCAGCACCGAAAATGCGCGGGCCCGCACAGATACGCAGTATTTT. As protein: CASTENARARTDTQYF.

This chain joins TRBV29-1 and TRBJ2-7; D might be TRBD1 (6 bases). CDR1 is SQVTM, CDR2 ANQGSEA, per germline. There are 12 residues in the CDR3. V lost 7 bases and J lost 6, with 16 bases in between. DNA for the CDR3: TGCAGCGCCCGCCGGGACAAAAGCGAGCAGTACTTC. Residues: CSARRDKSEQYF.

This clonotype was counted at least ten times. The chain has TRBV20-1 and TRBJ2-2; tentative D call: TRBD1 (6 bases). The CDR3 sequence is 13 residues long. V was clipped by 3 bases and J by 4 bases, with 9 bases between them. Germline V gene sequence: CDR1 DFQATT, CDR2 SNEGSKA (reference sequence). Written as DNA, the CDR3 is TGCAGTGCTAGTGGCAGGGGCACCGGGGAGCTGTTTTTT. Protein product: CSASGRGTGELFF.

This clonotype was seen repeatedly, ten times or more. This chain joins TRBV7-9 and TRBJ1-3, with 11 positions matching TRBD1. The CDR3 length is 16 residues. Germline V gene sequence: CDR1 SEHNR, CDR2 FQNEAQ (reference sequence). The J segment lost 2 bases and the V segment lost 3 bases, leaving 3 bases of the junction unmatched. DNA for the CDR3: TGTGCCAGCAGCTTGTGGACAGGGGGCACTGGAAACACCATATATTTT. It encodes CASSLWTGGTGNTIYF.